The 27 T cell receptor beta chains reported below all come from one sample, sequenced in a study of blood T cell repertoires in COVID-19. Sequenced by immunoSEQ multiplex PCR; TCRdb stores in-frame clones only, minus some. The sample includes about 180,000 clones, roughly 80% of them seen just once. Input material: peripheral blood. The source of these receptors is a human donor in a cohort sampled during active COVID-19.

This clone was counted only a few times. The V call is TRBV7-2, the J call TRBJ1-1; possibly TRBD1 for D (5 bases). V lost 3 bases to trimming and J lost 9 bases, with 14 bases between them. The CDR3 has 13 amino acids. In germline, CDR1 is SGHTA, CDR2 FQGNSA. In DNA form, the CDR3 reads TGTGCCAGCAGCTTCGGGGGGACCAACCAAGCTTTCTTT. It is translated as CASSFGGTNQAFF. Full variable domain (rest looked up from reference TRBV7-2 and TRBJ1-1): GAGVSQSPSNKVTEKGKDVELRCDPISGHTALYWYRQSLGQGLEFLIYFQGNSAPDKSGLPSDRFSAERTGGSVSTLTIQRTQQEDSAVYLCASSFGGTNQAFFGQGTRLTVV.

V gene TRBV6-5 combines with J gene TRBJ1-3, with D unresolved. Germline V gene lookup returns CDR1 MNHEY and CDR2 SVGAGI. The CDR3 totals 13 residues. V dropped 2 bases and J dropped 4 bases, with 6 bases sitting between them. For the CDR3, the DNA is TGTGCCAGCAGTTACGGGCAGGGAAACACCATATATTTT. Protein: CASSYGQGNTIYF.

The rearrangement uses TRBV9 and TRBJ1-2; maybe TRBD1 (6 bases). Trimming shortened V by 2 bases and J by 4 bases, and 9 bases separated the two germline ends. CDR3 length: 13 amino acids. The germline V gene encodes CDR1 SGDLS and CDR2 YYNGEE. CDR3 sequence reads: CASSVRDIYGYTF. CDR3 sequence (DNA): TGTGCCAGCAGCGTCAGGGACATCTATGGCTACACCTTC.

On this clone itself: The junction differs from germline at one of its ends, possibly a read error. As DNA, the CDR3 is TGTGCTAGCAGCCCCGCGGGGGCCCCGGGCGAGCAGTACTTC. Its translation is CASSPAGAPGEQYF. The gene calls are TRBV7-7 and TRBJ2-7; D is possibly TRBD2 (7 bases). The CDR3 has 14 residues. The V gene's germline CDR1 is SSHAT and CDR2 FNYEAQ (reference sequence).

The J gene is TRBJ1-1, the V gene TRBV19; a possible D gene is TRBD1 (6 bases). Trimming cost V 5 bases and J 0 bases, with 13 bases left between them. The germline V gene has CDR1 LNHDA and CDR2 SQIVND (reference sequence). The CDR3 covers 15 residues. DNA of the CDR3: TGTGCCAGTAGTCCTGGGACATATATGAACACTGAAGCTTTCTTT. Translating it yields CASSPGTYMNTEAFF.

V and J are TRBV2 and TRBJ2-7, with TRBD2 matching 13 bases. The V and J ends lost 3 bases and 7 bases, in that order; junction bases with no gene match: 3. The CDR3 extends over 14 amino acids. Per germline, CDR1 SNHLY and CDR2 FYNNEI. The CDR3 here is CASSEGLAGREQYF. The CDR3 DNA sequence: TGTGCCAGCAGTGAGGGACTAGCGGGGAGGGAGCAGTACTTC. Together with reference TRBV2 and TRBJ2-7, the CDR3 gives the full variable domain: EPEVTQTPSHQVTQMGQEVILRCVPISNHLYFYWYRQILGQKVEFLVSFYNNEISEKSEIFDDQFSVERPDGSNFTLKIRSTKLEDSAMYFCASSEGLAGREQYFGPGTRLTVT.

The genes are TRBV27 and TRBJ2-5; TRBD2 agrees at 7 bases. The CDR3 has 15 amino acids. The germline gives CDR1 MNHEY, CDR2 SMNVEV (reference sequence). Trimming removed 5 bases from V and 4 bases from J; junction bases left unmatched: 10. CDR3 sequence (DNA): TGTGCCAGCAGTCCGGGACTACTATGGGGAGAGACCCAGTACTTC. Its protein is CASSPGLLWGETQYF.

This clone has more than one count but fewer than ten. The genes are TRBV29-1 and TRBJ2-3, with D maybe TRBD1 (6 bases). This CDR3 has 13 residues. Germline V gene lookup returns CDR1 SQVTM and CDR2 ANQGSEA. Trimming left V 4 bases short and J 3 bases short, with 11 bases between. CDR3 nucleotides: TGCAGCGTTGGCCAGGGGATGACAGATACGCAGTATTTT. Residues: CSVGQGMTDTQYF.

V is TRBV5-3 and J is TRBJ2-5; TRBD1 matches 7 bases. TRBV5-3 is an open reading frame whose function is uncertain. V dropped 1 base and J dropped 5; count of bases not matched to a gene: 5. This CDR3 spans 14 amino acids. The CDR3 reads CARSLQGGAETQYF. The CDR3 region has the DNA TGTGCCAGAAGCTTGCAAGGGGGCGCGGAGACCCAGTACTTC.

In nucleotides, the CDR3 is TGTGCCTCCCGACAGCATAGTGGGGGGGAACTGTTTTTT. This sequence encodes CASRQHSGGELFF. The V and J genes are TRBV28 and TRBJ1-4; possibly TRBD1 for D (5 bases). Germline assignment: CDR1 MDHEN and CDR2 SYDVKM. The CDR3 contains 13 residues. Trimming shortened V by 11 bases and J by 12 bases, and 22 bases separated the two germline ends.

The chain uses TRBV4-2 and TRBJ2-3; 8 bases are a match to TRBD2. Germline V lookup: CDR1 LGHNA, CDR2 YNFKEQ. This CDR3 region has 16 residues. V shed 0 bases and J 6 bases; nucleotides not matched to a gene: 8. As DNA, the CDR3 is TGTGCCAGCAGCCAAGATGGGACTAGAAGGGGCGATACGCAGTATTTT. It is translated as CASSQDGTRRGDTQYF.

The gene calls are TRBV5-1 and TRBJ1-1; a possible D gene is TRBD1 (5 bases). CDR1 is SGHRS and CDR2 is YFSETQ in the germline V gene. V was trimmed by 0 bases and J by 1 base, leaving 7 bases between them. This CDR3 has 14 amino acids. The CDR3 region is CASSLGQRNTEAFF. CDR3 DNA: TGCGCCAGCAGCTTGGGACAGAGGAACACTGAAGCTTTCTTT.

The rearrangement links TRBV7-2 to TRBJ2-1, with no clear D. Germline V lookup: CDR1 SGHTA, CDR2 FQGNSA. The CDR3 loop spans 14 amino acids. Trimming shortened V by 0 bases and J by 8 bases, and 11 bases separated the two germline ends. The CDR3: CASSLALRVDEQFF. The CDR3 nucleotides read TGTGCCAGCAGCTTAGCGCTTCGGGTAGATGAGCAGTTCTTC.

The CDR3 spells CASSYSGTSANEQFF. The CDR3 nucleotides read TGTGCCAGCAGTTACTCCGGGACTAGCGCCAATGAGCAGTTCTTC. J is TRBJ2-1 and V is TRBV6-6, with 10 nucleotides matching TRBD2. Germline V CDR1 and CDR2: MNHNY, SVGAGI (reference sequence). The junction had 2 bases not matched to a gene; V was cut back by 0 bases and J by 6 bases. This CDR3 is 15 amino acids long.

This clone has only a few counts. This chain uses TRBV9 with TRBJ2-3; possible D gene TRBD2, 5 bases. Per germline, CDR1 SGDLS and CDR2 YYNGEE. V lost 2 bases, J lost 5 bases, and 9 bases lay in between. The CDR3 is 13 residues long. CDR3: CASSVEGRDTQYF. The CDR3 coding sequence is TGTGCCAGCAGCGTTGAGGGAAGAGATACGCAGTATTTT.

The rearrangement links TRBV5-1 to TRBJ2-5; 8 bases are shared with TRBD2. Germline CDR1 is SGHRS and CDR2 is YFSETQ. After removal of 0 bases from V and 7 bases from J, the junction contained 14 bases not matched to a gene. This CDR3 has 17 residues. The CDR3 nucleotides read TGCGCCAGCAGCTTGGCCGTAGGACTAGCCTCCTTCGGGACCCAGTACTTC. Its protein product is CASSLAVGLASFGTQYF.

The CDR3 DNA follows: TGTGCCAGTAGTATGCGGGCAGAAAGTTATGGCTACACCTTC. It translates to CASSMRAESYGYTF. The chain employs TRBV19 and TRBJ1-2, with no clear D. The CDR3 spans 14 residues. Trimming took 3 bases from V and 5 from J, leaving 13 bases between them. The germline V gene encodes CDR1 LNHDA and CDR2 SQIVND (reference sequence).

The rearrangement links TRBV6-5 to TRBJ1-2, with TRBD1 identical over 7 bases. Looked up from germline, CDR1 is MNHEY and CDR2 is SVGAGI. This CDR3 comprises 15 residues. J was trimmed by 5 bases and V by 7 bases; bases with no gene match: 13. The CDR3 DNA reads TGTGCCAGCAATCACGGTCGGTCAGGGGGGTATGGCTACACCTTC. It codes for CASNHGRSGGYGYTF.

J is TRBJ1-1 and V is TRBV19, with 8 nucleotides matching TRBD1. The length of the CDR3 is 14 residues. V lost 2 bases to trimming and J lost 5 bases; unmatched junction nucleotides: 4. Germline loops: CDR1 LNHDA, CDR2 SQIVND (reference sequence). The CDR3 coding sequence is TGTGCCAGTAGTATAACCAGGGGGCGAACTGAAGCTTTCTTT. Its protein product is CASSITRGRTEAFF.

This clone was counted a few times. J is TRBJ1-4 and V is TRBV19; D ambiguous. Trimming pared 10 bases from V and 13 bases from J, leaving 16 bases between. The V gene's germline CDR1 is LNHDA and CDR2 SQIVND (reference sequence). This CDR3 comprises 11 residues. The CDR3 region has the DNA TGTGCCACCTCAGCGGGCCGGAGACTGTTTTTT. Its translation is CATSAGRRLFF.

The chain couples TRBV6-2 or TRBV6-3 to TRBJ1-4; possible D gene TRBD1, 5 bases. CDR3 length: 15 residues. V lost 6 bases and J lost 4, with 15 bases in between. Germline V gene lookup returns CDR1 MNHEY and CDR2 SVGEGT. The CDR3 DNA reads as TGTGCCAGCAGCTCTTACAGGAGGGATAATGAAAAACTGTTTTTT. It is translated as CASSSYRRDNEKLFF.

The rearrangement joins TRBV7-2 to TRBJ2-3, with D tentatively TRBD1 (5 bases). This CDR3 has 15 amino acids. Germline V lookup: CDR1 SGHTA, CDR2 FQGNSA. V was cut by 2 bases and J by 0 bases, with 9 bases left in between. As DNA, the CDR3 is TGTGCCAGCAGCTTAATGGGGCGGAGCACAGATACGCAGTATTTT. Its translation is CASSLMGRSTDTQYF.

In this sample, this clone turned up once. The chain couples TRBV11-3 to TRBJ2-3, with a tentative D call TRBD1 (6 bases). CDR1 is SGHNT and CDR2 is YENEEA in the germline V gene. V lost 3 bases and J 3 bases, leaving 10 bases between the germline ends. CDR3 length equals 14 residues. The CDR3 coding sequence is TGTGCCAGCAGCTTCGGCAGGGGTACAGATACGCAGTATTTT. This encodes CASSFGRGTDTQYF.

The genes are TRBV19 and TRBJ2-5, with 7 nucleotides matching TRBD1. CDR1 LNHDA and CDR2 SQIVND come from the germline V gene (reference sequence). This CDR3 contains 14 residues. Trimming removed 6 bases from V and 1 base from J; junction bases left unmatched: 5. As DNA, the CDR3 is TGTGCCAGTAGGCTTCGGGACAGCCAAGAGACCCAGTACTTC. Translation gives CASRLRDSQETQYF.

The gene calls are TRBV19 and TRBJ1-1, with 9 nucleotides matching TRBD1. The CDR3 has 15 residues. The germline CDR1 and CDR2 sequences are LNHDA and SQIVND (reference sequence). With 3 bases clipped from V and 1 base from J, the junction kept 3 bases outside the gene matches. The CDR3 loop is CASSMGQGPNTEAFF. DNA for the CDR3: TGTGCCAGTAGTATGGGACAGGGACCGAACACTGAAGCTTTCTTT.

The CDR3 sequence is CASSLAQGKSYEQYF. CDR3 sequence (DNA): TGTGCCAGCAGCTTAGCACAGGGAAAGTCCTACGAGCAGTACTTC. The chain links TRBV7-9 to TRBJ2-7; the D gene is possibly TRBD1 (6 bases). Looked up from germline, CDR1 is SEHNR and CDR2 is FQNEAQ (reference sequence). The V gene lost 0 bases and the J gene lost 1 base, with 10 bases spanning the gap. The CDR3 covers 15 residues. Full variable domain (outside the CDR3, taken from reference TRBV7-9 and TRBJ2-7): DTGVSQNPRHKITKRGQNVTFRCDPISEHNRLYWYRQTLGQGPEFLTYFQNEAQLEKSRLLSDRFSAERPKGSFSTLEIQRTEQGDSAMYLCASSLAQGKSYEQYFGPGTRLTVT.

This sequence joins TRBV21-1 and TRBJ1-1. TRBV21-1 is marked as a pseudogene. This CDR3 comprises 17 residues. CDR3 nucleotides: TGTGCCAGCAGCAAAGCCCCCCTTGTGCGGGAGGGAGGTGAAGCTTTCTTT. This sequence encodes CASSKAPLVREGGEAFF.